The 9 T cell receptor beta chains presented below share a single source sample, sequenced in a study of regulatory T cells in long-lasting Graves disease. Time point meaning: newly diagnosed GD, antithyroid drugs for less than 3 months. PBMC RNA was the source of the TCR library. Arm-PCR with iRepertoire HTBI primers amplified the CDR3 regions for these TCR beta libraries. Each CDR3 protein is one row after TCRdb ran MiXCR on the multiplex PCR reads. The sample carries around 480,000 distinct CDR3 sequences, more than 15% recorded once. The same sample was also studied in work on T cells in Graves' hyperthyroidism and ophthalmopathy.

The source was peripheral blood mononuclear cells (PBMCs), collected at new diagnosis, from a patient treated with antithyroid drugs. All receptors derive from a woman in her forties or fifties with Graves disease.

About this clonotype: This could be a read error, since a much larger clone is one nucleotide away. The V and J genes are TRBV30 and TRBJ1-2; 7 bases line up with TRBD1. Germline V gene sequence: CDR1 GTSNPN, CDR2 SVGIG (reference sequence). This CDR3 has 15 residues. CDR3 sequence (DNA): TGTGCCCGGAGTCCCCTGACAGGGAGCGGCTATGGCTACACCTTC. Translated: CARSPLTGSGYGYTF.

This clonotype was observed a handful of times. J is TRBJ2-2 and V is TRBV27; tentatively, D is TRBD1 (6 bases). The V end was cut by 4 bases, the J end by 5 bases, with 23 bases between. Germline V CDR1 and CDR2: MNHEY, SMNVEV (reference sequence). The length of the CDR3 is 18 residues. The CDR3 sequence is CASSSKQGAITPTGELFF. The CDR3 coding sequence is TGTGCCAGCAGTTCAAAACAGGGAGCAATCACACCAACCGGGGAGCTGTTTTTT.

Ten or more counts support this clonotype. The J gene is TRBJ2-2, the V gene TRBV11-2, with D hard to call. The CDR3 has 13 amino acids. Trimming left V 4 bases short and J 13 bases short, with 16 bases between. CDR1 and CDR2 from the germline V gene are SGHAT and FQNNGV. DNA of the CDR3: TGTGCCAGCAGCTCTCTTCCCCGCGGTCCGCTGTTTTTT. This translates into CASSSLPRGPLFF.

The sample holds many counts of this clonotype. The chain uses TRBV4-1 and TRBJ2-3; TRBD2 matches at 10 bases. The tail of the sequence fits TRBJ2-1 better, so the J call may be wrong. Germline V gene lookup returns CDR1 MGHRA and CDR2 YSYEKL. CDR3 length: 16 residues. The CDR3 protein is CASSQALAGILDEQFF. The CDR3 nucleotides read TGCGCCAGCAGCCAAGCACTAGCGGGGATTTTGGATGAGCAGTTCTTC.

This clonotype was counted at least ten times. The V and J genes are TRBV6-1 and TRBJ1-2; 7 bases line up with TRBD1. The CDR3 extends over 13 amino acids. V trimming: 6 bases; J trimming: 8 bases; junction bases outside the gene matches: 9. CDR1 is MNHNS and CDR2 is SASEGT in the germline V gene. Written as DNA, the CDR3 is TGTGCCAGCAGCGAGGACAGGCGAGGGGGCTACACCTTC. Amino acids: CASSEDRRGGYTF.

This clonotype was counted between two and nine times. V usage is TRBV11-2 and J usage is TRBJ1-2, with 9 bases fitting TRBD1. V lost 6 bases, J lost 4 bases, and 6 bases stayed unmatched. This CDR3 contains 14 residues. Germline loops: CDR1 SGHAT, CDR2 FQNNGV. The CDR3 nucleotides read TGTGCCAGCAGGACAGGGGGTCTTCTCTATGGCTACACCTTC. Translated: CASRTGGLLYGYTF.

A single count supports this clonotype. V usage is TRBV28 and J usage is TRBJ1-2; TRBD1 matches 10 bases. There are 15 residues in the CDR3. The V gene's germline CDR1 is MDHEN and CDR2 SYDVKM. V lost 3 bases to trimming and J lost 6 bases; unmatched junction nucleotides: 7. The CDR3 sequence: CASSFLDGTGDGYTF. The DNA of the CDR3 is TGTGCCAGCAGTTTTCTCGACGGGACAGGGGATGGCTACACCTTC.

V and J are TRBV28 and TRBJ1-6, with D maybe TRBD1 (5 bases). The CDR3 sequence is 14 residues long. V was trimmed by 6 bases and J by 7 bases, leaving 13 bases between them. Germline lookup yields CDR1 MDHEN and CDR2 SYDVKM. The CDR3: CASRTGTTNSPLHF. CDR3 bases: TGTGCCAGCAGAACCGGGACTACCAATTCACCCCTCCACTTT.

V is TRBV6-1 and J is TRBJ1-4, with 8 bases fitting TRBD1. Per germline, CDR1 MNHNS and CDR2 SASEGT. The junction had 12 bases not matched to a gene; V was cut back by 7 bases and J by 8 bases. The CDR3 extends over 15 amino acids. The CDR3 bases are TGTGCCAGCACTAGAGCGACAGGGGAAGGAGAAAAACTGTTTTTT. Its protein is CASTRATGEGEKLFF.